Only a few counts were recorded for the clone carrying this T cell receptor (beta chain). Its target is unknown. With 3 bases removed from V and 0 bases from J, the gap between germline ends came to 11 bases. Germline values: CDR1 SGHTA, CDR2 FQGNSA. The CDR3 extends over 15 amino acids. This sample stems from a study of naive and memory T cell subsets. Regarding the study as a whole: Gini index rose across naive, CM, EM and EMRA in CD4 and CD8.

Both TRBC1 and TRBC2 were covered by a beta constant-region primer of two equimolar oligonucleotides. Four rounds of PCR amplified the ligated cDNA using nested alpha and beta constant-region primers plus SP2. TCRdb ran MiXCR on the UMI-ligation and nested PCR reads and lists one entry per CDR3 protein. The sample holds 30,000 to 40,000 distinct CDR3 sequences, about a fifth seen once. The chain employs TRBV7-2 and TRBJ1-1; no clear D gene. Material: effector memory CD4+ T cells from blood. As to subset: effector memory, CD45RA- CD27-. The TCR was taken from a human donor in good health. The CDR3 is CASSFSSLMNTEAFF. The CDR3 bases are TGTGCCAGCAGCTTTTCCAGCTTGATGAACACTGAAGCTTTCTTT.